One TCR beta chain is described in this entry. This sample is part of a study of blood T cell repertoires in COVID-19. Study-level information: T cells, B-cell-depleted T cells, or PBMCs supplied cDNA or gDNA.

This study enrolled people aged 18 to 89 from about two dozen US geographic areas. Profiled with immunoSEQ multiplex PCR; TCRdb holds only in-frame clones, not every one. The sample lists 170,000 or so clones; roughly 87% were seen once. CDR1 is LGHNA and CDR2 is YSLEER in the germline V gene. CDR3 length equals 15 residues. V lost 1 base and J lost 4; bases outside the gene matches: 3. This clonotype originated in a woman aged 45 to 65 who had recovered from COVID-19. The rearrangement uses TRBV4-3 and TRBJ2-2; 7 bases agree with TRBD2. The material sequenced was PBMCs or T cells enriched from blood (not recorded which). The CDR3 region has the DNA TGCGCCAGCAGCCAAGCTAGCGGTGGCACCGGGGAGCTGTTTTTT. This gives the protein CASSQASGGTGELFF.